The 26 T cell receptor beta chains given below trace back to one sample, sequenced in a study of OX40 agonist ivuxolimab in advanced cancers. Generated by immunoSEQ multiplex PCR, the TCRdb table keeps only in-frame clones and is missing some. The data contain around 100,000 clones, roughly 90% of them singletons. The sequencing here drew on CD4+ or CD8+ T cells sorted from blood, taken in a trial of the OX40 agonist ivuxolimab. Receptors were obtained from an adult with an advanced solid tumor such as melanoma, head and neck, liver or kidney cancer.

The J gene is TRBJ2-2, the V gene TRBV7-8; 16 bases are a match to TRBD2. J lost 4 bases, V lost 8 bases, and 13 bases had no gene match. This CDR3 region has 19 residues. In germline, CDR1 is SGHVS, CDR2 FQNEAQ. CDR3 DNA sequence: TGTGCCAGCTCGTTCTGGGGACTAGCGGGAGGGCCGGTCACCGGGGAGCTGTTTTTT. Translating gives CASSFWGLAGGPVTGELFF.

CDR3 loop: CSVLDRSTNYGYTF. The CDR3 region has the DNA TGCAGCGTTCTCGACCGGTCGACCAACTATGGCTACACCTTC. The V gene is TRBV29-1, the J gene TRBJ1-2; D gene ambiguous. The ends were cut back, 5 bases at V and 2 bases at J, with 15 bases in the middle. Looked up from germline, CDR1 is SQVTM and CDR2 is ANQGSEA. CDR3 size: 14 residues.

The chain links TRBV9 to TRBJ2-3, with 11 bases aligning to TRBD2. V dropped 2 bases and J dropped 3; count of bases not matched to a gene: 2. The CDR3 is 15 residues long. CDR1 SGDLS and CDR2 YYNGEE come from the germline V gene. CDR3 in DNA: TGTGCCAGCAGCGTTGCTAGCGGGAGGACAGATACGCAGTATTTT. Protein: CASSVASGRTDTQYF.

The chain is built from TRBV7-2 and TRBJ2-2, with a possible D match to TRBD2 (6 bases). The germline CDR1 and CDR2 sequences are SGHTA and FQGNSA. Trimming shortened V by 3 bases and J by 2 bases, and 19 bases separated the two germline ends. The CDR3 runs to 18 residues. For the CDR3, the DNA is TGTGCCAGCAGCTTTAGGAGGGGTGGGGCCCTAAACACCGGGGAGCTGTTTTTT. As protein: CASSFRRGGALNTGELFF.

The V and J genes are TRBV2 and TRBJ1-2; the match to TRBD1 covers 8 bases. V lost 5 bases, J lost 6 bases, and 5 bases stayed unmatched. This CDR3 is 13 amino acids long. Germline V gene sequence: CDR1 SNHLY, CDR2 FYNNEI. CDR3 DNA: TGTGCCAGCAGTACGGACAGGGTGGATGGCTACACCTTC. Translating gives CASSTDRVDGYTF. Together with reference TRBV2 and TRBJ1-2, the CDR3 gives the full variable domain: EPEVTQTPSHQVTQMGQEVILRCVPISNHLYFYWYRQILGQKVEFLVSFYNNEISEKSEIFDDQFSVERPDGSNFTLKIRSTKLEDSAMYFCASSTDRVDGYTFGSGTRLTVV.

The J gene is TRBJ1-1, the V gene TRBV15; no clear D gene. CDR1 LNHNV and CDR2 YYDKDF come from the germline V gene (reference sequence). This CDR3 has 18 amino acids. Trimming stripped 1 base from V and 1 base from J, with 19 bases between. CDR3 residues: CATSRGIPGTIENTEAFF. The CDR3, as DNA: TGTGCCACCAGCAGAGGGATACCAGGAACCATTGAGAACACTGAAGCTTTCTTT.

The J gene is TRBJ2-3, the V gene TRBV19; 11 bases are shared with TRBD1. The CDR3 loop spans 14 amino acids. From germline, CDR1 is LNHDA and CDR2 SQIVND (reference sequence). Losses at the gene ends were 6 bases for V and 6 bases for J; bases not matched to a gene: 5. The CDR3 nucleotides are TGTGCCAGTAGCCCCGGGACAGGGGGGGATACGCAGTATTTT. Encoded protein: CASSPGTGGDTQYF.

This chain uses TRBV6-5 with TRBJ2-7; 8 bases are a match to TRBD2. The trim removed 6 bases at V and 9 bases at J, leaving 4 bases unmatched. This CDR3 is 11 amino acids long. Germline V gene sequence: CDR1 MNHEY, CDR2 SVGAGI. Written as DNA, the CDR3 is TGTGCCAGCAGCCCGGGAGGGAGGCAGTACTTC. Translation: CASSPGGRQYF.

This chain connects TRBV6-6 to TRBJ1-1; D gene uncertain. CDR1 MNHNY and CDR2 SVGAGI come from the germline V gene (reference sequence). This CDR3 spans 11 amino acids. V gave up 6 bases and J gave up 5 bases, with 7 bases separating them. CDR3 coding DNA: TGTGCCAGCAGCCCGAAGACTGAAGCTTTCTTT. This gives the protein CASSPKTEAFF.

V usage is TRBV7-9 and J usage is TRBJ1-1; 10 bases agree with TRBD1. J lost 3 bases, V lost 6 bases, and 7 bases had no gene match. The CDR3 is 15 amino acids. CDR1 and CDR2 from the germline V gene are SEHNR and FQNEAQ (reference sequence). The CDR3 spells CASSSPGTGDTEAFF. CDR3 DNA sequence: TGTGCCAGCAGTTCCCCCGGGACAGGGGACACTGAAGCTTTCTTT.

The J gene is TRBJ1-1, the V gene TRBV7-3; D is undetermined. The CDR3 runs 14 residues. Germline CDR1 SGHTA, CDR2 FQGTGA. V lost 5 bases and J lost 1, with 11 bases in between. The CDR3 region is CASSPNSGNTEAFF. The CDR3 DNA sequence: TGTGCCAGCAGCCCGAACTCGGGGAACACTGAAGCTTTCTTT.

This chain joins TRBV11-3 and TRBJ2-1; D gene unclear. The V gene lost 2 bases and the J gene lost 0 bases, with 5 bases spanning the gap. The length of the CDR3 is 14 residues. The germline CDR1 and CDR2 sequences are SGHNT and YENEEA. The CDR3 nucleotides are TGTGCCAGCAGCTTAAGGGACTCCTACAATGAGCAGTTCTTC. Translation: CASSLRDSYNEQFF.

The CDR3 loop reads CASSEAGGVYQPQHF. As DNA, the CDR3 is TGTGCCAGCAGTGAAGCCGGGGGGGTATATCAGCCCCAGCATTTT. This chain joins TRBV6-1 and TRBJ1-5; D possibly corresponds to TRBD1 (5 bases). The CDR3 loop spans 15 amino acids. Trimming stripped 0 bases from V and 5 bases from J, with 11 bases between. Germline-derived CDR1 and CDR2 are MNHNS and SASEGT.

V gene TRBV7-3 combines with J gene TRBJ2-3; D might be TRBD1 (6 bases). CDR1 SGHTA and CDR2 FQGTGA come from the germline V gene. The CDR3 runs to 15 residues. Trimming left V 3 bases short and J 2 bases short, with 12 bases between. The DNA of the CDR3 is TGTGCCAGCAGCTTGGGCCAGGGGTCCACAGATACGCAGTATTTT. This codes for CASSLGQGSTDTQYF.

The chain uses TRBV7-7 and TRBJ2-3; D is uncertain. The germline V and J ends were trimmed by 5 bases and 2 bases, with 11 bases remaining between them. The germline V gene has CDR1 SSHAT and CDR2 FNYEAQ (reference sequence). The CDR3 length is 14 residues. Here the CDR3 reads CASSNTPNTDTQYF. CDR3 coding DNA: TGTGCCAGCAGCAATACACCAAACACAGATACGCAGTATTTT.

The rearrangement uses TRBV6-1 and TRBJ1-3; 10 bases map to TRBD1. The germline gives CDR1 MNHNS, CDR2 SASEGT. With 4 bases clipped from V and 0 bases from J, the junction kept 3 bases outside the gene matches. The CDR3 has 16 residues. The CDR3 DNA reads as TGTGCCAGCAGTGCGACAGGGGGCACCTCTGGAAACACCATATATTTT. It encodes CASSATGGTSGNTIYF.

V gene TRBV28 combines with J gene TRBJ2-7; maybe TRBD2 (6 bases). This CDR3 has 12 residues. The germline CDR1 and CDR2 sequences are MDHEN and SYDVKM. The V and J ends lost 2 bases and 9 bases respectively, with 11 bases between them. The CDR3, as DNA: TGTGCCAGCAGTTTAGTCGGGGGATGGCAGTACTTC. Translation gives CASSLVGGWQYF.

The chain has TRBV30 and TRBJ1-3; D remains unclear. Germline V gene sequence: CDR1 GTSNPN, CDR2 SVGIG (reference sequence). The CDR3 has 14 amino acids. V lost 2 bases to trimming and J lost 2 bases, with 10 bases between them. In DNA form, the CDR3 reads TGTGCCTGGAGTAGCAGGAGGCCTGGAAACACCATATATTTT. Translation gives CAWSSRRPGNTIYF.

V usage is TRBV5-4 and J usage is TRBJ2-2; D possibly matches TRBD1 or TRBD2 (5 bases each). The CDR3 loop spans 17 amino acids. Germline CDR1 and CDR2: SGHNT and YYREEE (reference sequence). V gave up 4 bases and J gave up 2 bases, with 18 bases separating them. The CDR3 here is CASSPYLSGLNTGELFF. Here the CDR3 DNA reads TGTGCCAGCAGCCCATATTTATCGGGGCTAAACACCGGGGAGCTGTTTTTT.

The chain uses TRBV19 and TRBJ2-1; maybe TRBD2 (5 bases). Per germline, CDR1 LNHDA and CDR2 SQIVND (reference sequence). V shed 3 bases and J shed 0 bases, with 15 bases lying between them. The CDR3 contains 17 residues. This CDR3 reads CASSIWRVPSSYNEQFF. The CDR3 DNA reads TGTGCCAGTAGTATTTGGCGGGTCCCTAGCTCCTACAATGAGCAGTTCTTC.

The rearrangement joins TRBV27 to TRBJ2-5; possibly TRBD2 for D (7 bases). The V gene's germline CDR1 is MNHEY and CDR2 SMNVEV (reference sequence). The CDR3 totals 16 residues. V was cut by 3 bases and J by 5 bases, with 19 bases left in between. This chain's CDR3 is CASSLGGGFSWETQYF. The CDR3 DNA follows: TGTGCCAGCAGTTTGGGCGGGGGCTTTTCGTGGGAGACCCAGTACTTC.

This clone showed up just once. This chain uses TRBV9 with TRBJ2-1; D not resolved. Germline V CDR1 and CDR2: SGDLS, YYNGEE. Trimming left V 0 bases short and J 10 bases short, with 5 bases between. This CDR3 contains 11 residues. CDR3: CASSVESEQFF. The CDR3 region has the DNA TGTGCCAGCAGCGTAGAGAGCGAGCAGTTCTTC.

The V and J genes are TRBV7-9 and TRBJ2-3; 11 bases align to TRBD2. Per the germline V gene, CDR1 is SEHNR and CDR2 is FQNEAQ (reference sequence). The CDR3 extends over 15 amino acids. V lost 9 bases and J lost 2; bases outside the gene matches: 7. CDR3 loop: CARTSGESNTDTQYF. DNA of the CDR3: TGTGCCAGGACTAGCGGGGAAAGTAACACAGATACGCAGTATTTT. The variable domain in full, completed from reference TRBV7-9 and TRBJ2-3, reads DTGVSQNPRHKITKRGQNVTFRCDPISEHNRLYWYRQTLGQGPEFLTYFQNEAQLEKSRLLSDRFSAERPKGSFSTLEIQRTEQGDSAMYLCARTSGESNTDTQYFGPGTRLTVL.

This rearrangement joins TRBV2 to TRBJ1-4; 9 bases match TRBD1. CDR1 is SNHLY, CDR2 FYNNEI, per germline. The CDR3 loop spans 14 amino acids. Unmatched junction bases numbered 7, after V lost 6 bases and J lost 8 bases. The CDR3 DNA sequence: TGTGCCAGCAGCCACAGGGGGCGGCGGGAAAAACTGTTTTTT. This codes for CASSHRGRREKLFF.

J is TRBJ1-2 and V is TRBV2, with D perhaps TRBD1 (6 bases). The germline V gene has CDR1 SNHLY and CDR2 FYNNEI. The CDR3 totals 14 residues. With 7 bases removed from V and 0 bases from J, the gap between germline ends came to 12 bases. The chain's CDR3 is CASIRDIPNYGYTF. Here the CDR3 DNA reads TGTGCCAGCATCAGGGACATCCCTAACTATGGCTACACCTTC.

The chain joins TRBV19 to TRBJ2-2; 7 bases agree with TRBD2. Germline V CDR1 and CDR2: LNHDA, SQIVND (reference sequence). The CDR3 loop spans 16 amino acids. The V and J ends lost 6 bases and 3 bases, in that order; junction bases with no gene match: 10. DNA for the CDR3: TGTGCCAGTAGCCCAACTGGGGGGGTTCACACCGGGGAGCTGTTTTTT. Protein sequence: CASSPTGGVHTGELFF.